This T cell receptor (beta chain) was recorded in a study of cytomegalovirus exposure and HLA in healthy donors (dated by TCRdb to the late 2010s). At the level of the whole study: An earlier analysis of approximately 590 of the donors reported 250 to 350 Gb of sequence data and roughly 100 million unique TCR beta sequences from about 179 million T cells. The number of typed donors differed by locus: roughly 620-640 for A, B, C, DRB1 and DQB1; 500 to 550 for DQA1; over 600 for DPA1; and some 450 for DPB1. The study used immunosequencing to profile the T cell repertoires of some 600 subjects and linked those repertoires to cytomegalovirus serostatus. To study patterns of TCR occurrence, a later analysis re-analyzed previously published TCR beta repertoires from several hundred donors and added high-resolution HLA genotyping. Genome-wide SNP genotypes for about 55% of the 666 donors were used in a later genetic analysis, which treated that subset as a discovery cohort. The later analysis used no new phenotypic data to find candidate immune exposures, relying instead on TCR beta sequences and their occurrence across donors. Class I and class II HLA loci were covered by the typing at four-digit resolution. Of the approximately 400 genotyped donors, 65% to 90% were placed in the genetic ancestry cluster associated with self-reported Caucasian donors. The aim of the study was to test whether cataloging public T cell receptors could identify signatures of past pathogen exposure. To predict cytomegalovirus infection status, the study combined high-throughput TCR immunosequencing, statistical association of individual TCRs with disease status, and machine learning. An earlier analysis of some 600 of the donors applied high-throughput TCR beta sequencing to assess whether each TCR beta V gene segment acted as functional or pseudogenic. Donor age, sex, ethnicity and CMV serostatus were compiled alongside the repertoire data. In addition to the first cohort of 650 to 800 subjects, a separate validation cohort of some 120 different subjects was used. Among under 450 genotyped donors of the cohort, an average of about 240,000 unique TCR beta nucleotide sequences were sequenced per donor, around 20% of them non-productive. Roughly 300 gigabases of sequencing data and tens of millions of unique TCR sequences were included in an early release covering 550 to 800 HLA-typed donors. Every discovery cohort repertoire had been produced on one sequencing platform. Four to six DR-DQ haplotypes were handled as single units for association and clustering, since linkage in the cohort was strong. Study-wide findings and limitations: In a later analysis, HLA-associated TCR beta chains were found to be more clonally expanded and to have lower generation probabilities than equally common non-associated chains. Roughly uniform sequencing depth across donors was assumed in presence/absence analyses, although this assumption may not hold. The cohort was sequenced for TCR beta chains only, and without alpha or paired-chain data the features that could be detected were limited. Because HLA typing was missing for some donors at each locus, association tests included only the typed subset. When HLA alleles, especially DR and DQ, strongly co-occurred, attributing TCR associations to individual alleles was difficult. According to the authors, the approach could potentially be generalized to other disease states and immunological phenotypes. V-gene and J-gene trimming of TCR beta chains was associated with a missense DCLRE1C variant in a later genetic analysis, and the association was replicated in an independent cohort. A further reported finding was that TCR beta sequences accurately predicted the HLA-A and HLA-B alleles for most subjects in the first cohort. CMV serostatus was the only immune exposure information available for the cohort. In a later analysis, TCR association rates were found to vary across HLA loci, with the most associated TCRs seen for DRB1 alleles and the fewest for HLA-C alleles. In a later analysis, most CMV-associated TCR beta chains were found to appear HLA-restricted, with HLA associations seemingly driven largely by CMV exposure. A later analysis reported that several top co-occurrence clusters appeared linked to parvovirus B19, influenza, CMV and Epstein-Barr virus. A cluster of highly shared sequence variants was judged likely to represent a technical artifact of the sequencing pipeline. In an earlier analysis of around 600 of the donors, most TCR beta V segments appeared in productive rearrangements about 87% or about 30% of the time, broadly matching IMGT annotations. Compared with the approximately 720-donor mean, donors in an Asian-associated ancestry cluster had fewer N-insertions in productive TCRs, according to a later genetic analysis. A later analysis associated approximately 17,000 TCR beta sequences with specific HLA alleles at a false discovery rate of 0.05. The classifier was reported to diagnose cytomegalovirus status with high specificity and sensitivity in both the original cohort and the validation cohort. Correlated functional status among segregating V segments might reflect linkage disequilibrium, but an unknown experimental factor could not be ruled out. The study listed 164 TCR beta chains as associated with cytomegalovirus. In vitro tests confirmed that a few of the cytomegalovirus-associated TCR beta chains recognize cytomegalovirus antigens. Because counts were too low, some 17 rarely observed V segments, including chromosome 9 orphons, were excluded from the earlier analysis of some 540 of the donors. Across donors, most TCR sequences were observed very rarely, whereas some public TCRs were present in many individuals.

In the case of this clone: Its antigen has not been determined. The input lacks base qualities; no much larger clone sits a single base away.

The library was obtained by the immunoSEQ multiplex PCR assay. The multiplex PCR relied on a mix of 60 forward primers for TCR Vbeta segments and 13 reverse primers for TCR Jbeta segments. The CDR3 region of rearranged TCR beta genes was amplified from genomic DNA by a multiplex PCR assay. The Illumina HiSeq System was used to sequence the amplified TCR beta libraries as 87-base-pair reads. In the paper's pipeline: Across the roughly 640 repertoires, a later analysis counted approximately 83 million unique TCR beta chains, approximately 12 million of which were shared by at least two donors. A nearest-neighbor algorithm error-corrected the raw reads and collapsed the reads into unique sequences, merging closely related sequences to remove PCR and sequencing errors. CDR3 sequences were aligned to IMGT reference sequences to assign V, D and J gene segments. Each retained sequence needed at least a six-nucleotide match to both a V gene segment and a J gene segment. Rearrangements were classified as productive when the CDR3 lacked stop codons and remained in frame with V and J, and all other rearrangements were classified as non-productive. Following IMGT convention, CDR3 was defined as the stretch from the second conserved V-encoded cysteine up to the conserved J-encoded phenylalanine. The earlier analysis of 587 of the donors excluded sequences that lacked an unambiguous match to a single V gene segment. In an earlier analysis of about 590 of the donors, a V segment was called functional when productive rearrangements were above 56.7%, and segregating when the standard deviation between donors exceeded 5%. A statistical classification framework was developed to diagnose cytomegalovirus status using the catalog of TCR beta chain sequences. In a later analysis, V and J genes were assigned by comparing TCR nucleotide sequences against IMGT/GENE-DB human TR gene sequences. The TCRdist pipeline was used in a later analysis to assign CDR3 sequences and most-parsimonious VDJ recombination scenarios. In a later analysis, every TCR beta chain was defined by the combination of its CDR3 amino acid sequence and its V-gene family, and reads without a unique V-gene family were dropped. A later analysis removed several hundred highly shared, low-generation-probability nucleotide sequences to deal with suspected cross-contamination and a sequencing artifact. A later analysis calculated a clonal expansion index for each public chain from normalized within-repertoire ranks of inferred template counts. Generation probabilities in a later analysis came from a VDJ recombination model fitted to out-of-frame rearrangements, and those results were checked against IGoR. In a later analysis, TCR-TCR, TCR-HLA and TCR-CMV co-occurrence was scored with hypergeometric tests, and a repertoire-size bias correction was applied to TCR pairs. To estimate false discovery rates, a later analysis permuted the HLA or CMV assignments 20 times. In a later analysis, co-occurring TCRs were grouped using DBSCAN, with TCRdist sequence similarity added in when clustering inside HLA-allele-positive subsets. Repertoires with fewer than 30,000 or more than 120,000 public chains were left out of co-occurrence clustering, as were roughly five repertoires with anomalous nucleotide sharing. TCRdb re-hosts the immuneACCESS table, in-frame sequences only. Its copies lack some clones; in the studies checked, an unresolved V gene accounts for under half of them, and the cause for the rest is not known. Clonal size and the V and J genes are those of that table, whereas D and trimming came from the DNA. Here the sample has 110,000 or so clones; 82% occur a single time. The ten largest clonotypes hold 2% to 3% of the sample.

In total, about 650 healthy bone marrow donors made up the cohort. Cohort members were all nominally healthy when sampled, although unrecorded immune exposures were likely present. The donor was CMV seronegative and was included in the group of hundreds of seronegative cohort members. A peripheral blood sample was collected from each donor, and TCR beta sequencing was performed on peripheral blood mononuclear cells. Genomic DNA extraction from the blood cell samples was performed with the Qiagen DNeasy Blood Extraction Kit. Sequenced: PBMCs. The origin of this receptor is a woman aged 18-29 years in good health and CMV-seronegative.

The sequence in DNA is TGTGCCAGTAGTACCGGCGGGACGGAAAAACTGTTTTTT. Its amino acids are CASSTGGTEKLFF. Recombination connected TRBV19 to TRBJ1-4; the D segment could be TRBD1, given 5 matching bases. Trimming costs V 4 bases and J 8 bases, and their ends lie 11 bases apart. The CDR3 measures 13 amino acids from cysteine to phenylalanine. Just the 39-base CDR3 DNA is kept, in frame starting at base 1. CDR1 and CDR2 (LNHDA, SQIVND) derive from the germline V gene (reference sequence).